The present T cell receptor (beta chain) was sequenced within a study of identical twins. The length of the CDR3 is 15 residues. Germline V gene lookup returns CDR1 SGHTA and CDR2 FQGNSA. The V end lost 3 bases, the J end lost 2 bases, and 14 bases lay between the germline ends. Comment on this clonotype: Antigen unknown.

Points from the study as a whole: High-abundance cord blood beta clonotypes had fewer insertions; memory repertoires showed none. Models came in too low on out-of-frame TCR alpha sharing in monozygotic twins. Out-of-frame beta sequences exhibited a weaker degree of excess twin sharing.

Everyone who gave samples was a healthy Caucasian. Using its own MiXCR run on the 5' RACE reads, TCRdb lists one record per CDR3 protein. The sample lists some 1,700,000 distinct CDR3 sequences, about 31% occurring once. The sample comprised cord blood. This clonotype was sampled from a newborn girl in good health. The genes are TRBV7-2 and TRBJ2-7, with D unresolved. Written as DNA, the CDR3 is TGTGCCAGCAGCTTGACTTGGGGTTCTGCCTACGAGCAGTACTTC. Translating gives CASSLTWGSAYEQYF.